Here is one T cell receptor (beta chain) with its context. The antigen remains undetermined. The data originate from a study of shared clonotypes between healthy human individuals. Study-level points and caveats: Investigators expected sequencing depth to affect clonotype sharing among donors. Across a handful of donors, naive CD4 shared roughly 5%, naive CD8 around 3.5%, memory CD4 more than 2%, memory CD8 over 0.3%. In having few donors, the study represented limited genetic and exposure-history diversity.

Naive CD8 cells comprised CD45RO-negative, CCR7-positively selected cells, excluding terminally differentiated effector memory CD45RA+ cells. The V gene lost 2 bases and the J gene lost 1 base, with 7 bases spanning the gap. This CDR3 contains 14 residues. The germline CDR1 and CDR2 sequences are LNHDA and SQIVND (reference sequence). A deep-level run was used for the assay. Clones were sequenced by immunoSEQ multiplex PCR, and TCRdb holds only the in-frame ones, with some missing. The sample contains approximately 1.9 million clones, over 85% of which appear only once. The chain uses TRBV19 and TRBJ2-3, with D hard to call. The source of this sequence is a man between 18 and 35 years old in good health. Some clones in this sample may be carry-over from other donors' samples. What was sequenced was naive CD8+ T cells from PBMCs. The CDR3 DNA reads TGTGCCAGTAGTATATCGCCCGGCACAGATACGCAGTATTTT. This translates into CASSISPGTDTQYF.